Following are 21 T cell receptor beta chains from one sample sequenced in a study of regulatory T cells in long-lasting Graves disease. As for time point: persistent/refractory GD, antithyroid drugs over 5 years with positive TRAb. RNA isolated from PBMCs was used to make the TCR library. Libraries of TCR beta came from iRepertoire HTBI primers plus Arm-PCR of CDR3 regions. TCRdb itself ran the multiplex PCR reads through MiXCR, one entry per CDR3 protein. The data show roughly 300,000 distinct CDR3 sequences, with roughly a fifth seen just once and approximately 31% held by the top ten. The sample consisted of peripheral blood mononuclear cells (PBMCs), taken when the disease was refractory, from a patient treated with antithyroid drugs. The receptors originated from a female donor with Graves disease.

The chain links TRBV3-1 to TRBJ1-5; 7 positions match TRBD1. V gave up 4 bases and J gave up 3 bases; unmatched junction bases: 6. Germline CDR1 is LGHDT and CDR2 is YNNKEL (reference sequence). The CDR3 length is 15 residues. CDR3 in DNA: TGTGCCAGCAGCCCCCACACAGGGGTCAATCAGCCCCAGCATTTT. Protein sequence: CASSPHTGVNQPQHF.

This clonotype was seen only a few times. The chain is built from TRBV6-1 and TRBJ1-4, with 8 bases aligning to TRBD1. The V gene's germline CDR1 is MNHNS and CDR2 SASEGT. This CDR3 contains 14 residues. V was pared by 6 bases and J by 4 bases, with 4 bases of the junction left unmatched. The CDR3 region has the DNA TGTGCCAGCAGCCGGACAGGGCTTAATGAAAAACTGTTTTTT. Translated, it gives CASSRTGLNEKLFF.

For this clonotype: A read error may be the cause here, since a much bigger clone is one base away. The V call is TRBV6-2 or TRBV6-3, the J call TRBJ2-7; 9 bases agree with TRBD1. Germline CDR1 MNHEY, CDR2 SVGEGT. This CDR3 has 13 residues. The CDR3 loop reads CASTGTGFYEQHF. DNA of the CDR3: TGTGCCAGCACGGGGACAGGGTTCTACGAGCAGCACTTC.

This clonotype was counted at least ten times. The V gene is TRBV11-3, the J gene TRBJ2-4; D remains unclear. Trimming took 5 bases from V and 6 from J, leaving 11 bases between them. Germline assignment: CDR1 SGHNT and CDR2 YENEEA. The CDR3 length is 13 residues. The CDR3 region is CASSRRMGNIQYF. The CDR3 DNA is TGTGCCAGCAGCCGCCGGATGGGAAACATTCAGTACTTC.

This clonotype was seen ten or more times. The chain joins TRBV12-3 or TRBV12-4 to TRBJ1-2, with D possibly matching TRBD1 (6 bases). The CDR3 spans 13 residues. The V end lost 6 bases, the J end lost 4 bases, and 12 bases lay between the germline ends. This CDR3 is CASSYGQSYGYTF. In nucleotides, the CDR3 is TGTGCCAGCAGCTATGGACAGAGCTATGGCTACACCTTC.

This clonotype was recorded at least ten times. The chain uses TRBV7-8 and TRBJ2-5; the D is unclear. Germline CDR1 and CDR2: SGHVS and FQNEAQ. Trimming cost V 1 base and J 9 bases, with 15 bases left between them. This CDR3 comprises 14 residues. The CDR3 sequence: CASSLGGSMMAQYF. The CDR3 DNA sequence: TGTGCCAGCAGCTTAGGCGGCTCAATGATGGCCCAGTACTTC.

Details on this clonotype: This may come from a read error, since a much larger clone is one base off. V usage is TRBV7-2 and J usage is TRBJ1-4, with D unclear. The CDR3 has 14 residues. The germline V gene encodes CDR1 SGHTA and CDR2 FQGNSA. V was clipped by 5 bases and J by 6 bases, with 13 bases between them. The CDR3 DNA is TGTGCCAGCAGCCTACCCGAGTCATATGAAAAACTGTTTTTT. It codes for CASSLPESYEKLFF.

This chain uses TRBV7-2 with TRBJ2-7; 8 bases fit TRBD2. The V gene end was trimmed by 5 bases and the J gene end by 1 base; junction bases not matched to a gene: 19. CDR3 length: 19 residues. CDR1 and CDR2 from the germline V gene are SGHTA and FQGNSA. CDR3 residues: CASSRVLPPGLALSYEQYF. The CDR3 region has the DNA TGTGCCAGCAGCCGGGTCCTGCCTCCCGGACTAGCTCTTTCCTACGAGCAGTACTTC.

The genes are TRBV6-1 and TRBJ1-5; no clear D gene. V lost 1 base and J lost 11, with 9 bases in between. The CDR3 length is 12 residues. From germline, CDR1 is MNHNS and CDR2 SASEGT. The CDR3 reads CASSEGKLTQHF. The CDR3 nucleotides read TGTGCCAGCAGTGAAGGGAAGTTAACCCAGCATTTT.

This clonotype was picked up many times. The gene calls are TRBV28 and TRBJ2-5; D is unclear. This CDR3 contains 13 residues. V shed 3 bases and J shed 7 bases, with 12 bases lying between them. The germline V gene encodes CDR1 MDHEN and CDR2 SYDVKM. CDR3 sequence (DNA): TGTGCCAGCAGTTTCCTCCCAAGCGCGACCCAGTACTTC. This translates into CASSFLPSATQYF.

At least ten counts were recorded for this clonotype. The chain employs TRBV7-3 and TRBJ2-5; perhaps TRBD2 as D (6 bases). The CDR3 is 15 residues long. Trimming stripped 5 bases from V and 4 bases from J, with 17 bases between. Germline V gene data show CDR1 as SGHTA and CDR2 as FQGTGA. The CDR3 region has the DNA TGTGCCAGCAGCGCTAGTGGACTACCCGGAGAGACCCAGTACTTC. Its protein is CASSASGLPGETQYF. The entire variable domain, with the rest obtained from reference TRBV7-3 and TRBJ2-5, is as follows: GAGVSQTPSNKVTEKGKYVELRCDPISGHTALYWYRQSLGQGPEFLIYFQGTGAADDSGLPNDRFFAVRPEGSVSTLKIQRTERGDSAVYLCASSASGLPGETQYFGPGTRLLVL.

This clonotype was seen more than once but under ten times. This chain's CDR3 is CATNLIHTGELFF. The CDR3 nucleotides read TGTGCCACCAATCTGATACACACCGGGGAGCTGTTTTTT. The genes are TRBV24-1 and TRBJ2-2; D is ambiguous. The CDR3 contains 13 residues. Germline V gives CDR1 KGHDR, CDR2 SFDVKD. The V end lost 8 bases, the J end lost 3 bases, and 9 bases lay between the germline ends.

V is TRBV18 and J is TRBJ1-1, with no clear D. The CDR3 is 16 residues long. Germline V CDR1 and CDR2: KGHSH, LQKENI. V was clipped by 0 bases and J by 0 bases, with 11 bases between them. DNA of the CDR3: TGTGCCAGCTCACCACCGTCTAGATCTATGAACACTGAAGCTTTCTTT. Its translation: CASSPPSRSMNTEAFF.

The chain employs TRBV30 and TRBJ1-2; the D gene is possibly TRBD1 (6 bases). The germline V gene has CDR1 GTSNPN and CDR2 SVGIG (reference sequence). Trimming stripped 4 bases from V and 0 bases from J, with 18 bases between. This CDR3 is 16 amino acids long. The CDR3 DNA follows: TGTGCCTGGAACCTACCGGGGGCCACCTCTAACTATGGCTACACCTTC. Translated: CAWNLPGATSNYGYTF.

This chain connects TRBV5-6 to TRBJ1-1; D uncertain. Germline V gives CDR1 SGHDT, CDR2 YYEEEE. This CDR3 has 16 amino acids. V was clipped by 0 bases and J by 3 bases, with 15 bases between them. Here the CDR3 reads CASSLVPDPRDTEAFF. For the CDR3, the DNA is TGTGCCAGCAGCTTGGTGCCAGACCCCCGGGACACTGAAGCTTTCTTT.

This clonotype was counted between two and nine times. V usage is TRBV19 and J usage is TRBJ2-1; D is undetermined. The V end was cut by 7 bases, the J end by 3 bases, with 16 bases between. The CDR3 length is 15 residues. CDR1 is LNHDA, CDR2 SQIVND, per germline (reference sequence). Here the CDR3 reads CASTSMGRYYNEQFF. The DNA for the CDR3 is TGTGCCAGTACCTCTATGGGCAGGTACTACAATGAGCAGTTCTTC.

This clonotype was observed a handful of times. The chain is built from TRBV20-1 and TRBJ1-4, with 8 bases matching TRBD1. After removal of 3 bases from V and 10 bases from J, the junction contained 13 bases not matched to a gene. The CDR3 has 15 amino acids. Germline CDR1 is DFQATT and CDR2 is SNEGSKA (reference sequence). CDR3 region: CSASLQTGGWGKLFF. For the CDR3, the DNA is TGCAGTGCTAGCCTTCAAACAGGGGGTTGGGGAAAACTGTTTTTT.

There are a few counts of this clonotype. J is TRBJ2-5 and V is TRBV20-1; 7 nucleotides match TRBD1. Germline-derived CDR1 and CDR2 are DFQATT and SNEGSKA (reference sequence). The CDR3 runs 11 residues. V trimming: 7 bases; J trimming: 5 bases; junction bases outside the gene matches: 4. The CDR3 sequence: CSDSRGETQYF. The DNA of the CDR3 is TGCAGTGATAGCAGGGGGGAGACCCAGTACTTC.

The J gene is TRBJ1-2, the V gene TRBV7-9, with TRBD1 matching over 7 bases. Germline CDR1 reads SEHNR; CDR2 reads FQNEAQ (reference sequence). Losses at the gene ends were 5 bases for V and 10 bases for J; bases not matched to a gene: 10. This CDR3 is 13 amino acids long. In nucleotides, the CDR3 is TGTGCCAGCAGCGTAGAAGGGGGCGAAGACTACACCTTC. Translated, it gives CASSVEGGEDYTF.

This clonotype was seen a handful of times. V usage is TRBV7-2 and J usage is TRBJ1-5, with D maybe TRBD1 (5 bases). Between the trimmed V and J ends, which lost 1 base and 4 bases, there was a span of 8 bases. Germline V lookup: CDR1 SGHTA, CDR2 FQGNSA. This CDR3 spans 14 amino acids. This CDR3 reads CASSLGWGNQPQHF. The DNA of the CDR3 is TGTGCCAGCAGCTTAGGGTGGGGGAATCAGCCCCAGCATTTT.

The table lists this clonotype with a few counts. V is TRBV11-2 and J is TRBJ1-3, with a possible D match to TRBD1 (5 bases). The germline CDR1 and CDR2 sequences are SGHAT and FQNNGV. CDR3 length: 14 amino acids. Trimming removed 0 bases at V and 4 bases at J, with 7 bases between. The CDR3 DNA reads TGTGCCAGCAGCTTAGAAGCAGGGGGAAACACCATATATTTT. This codes for CASSLEAGGNTIYF.